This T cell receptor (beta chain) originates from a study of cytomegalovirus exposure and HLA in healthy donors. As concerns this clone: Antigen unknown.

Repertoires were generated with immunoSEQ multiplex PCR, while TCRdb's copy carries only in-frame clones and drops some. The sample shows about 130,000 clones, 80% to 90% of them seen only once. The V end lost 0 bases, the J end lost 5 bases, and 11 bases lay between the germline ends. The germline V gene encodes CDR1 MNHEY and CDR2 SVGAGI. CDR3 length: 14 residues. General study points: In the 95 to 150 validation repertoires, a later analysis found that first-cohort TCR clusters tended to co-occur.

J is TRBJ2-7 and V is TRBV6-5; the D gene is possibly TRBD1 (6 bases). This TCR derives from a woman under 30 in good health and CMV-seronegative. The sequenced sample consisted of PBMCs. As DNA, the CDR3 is TGTGCCAGCAGTTACTCGTCCAGGGGCCACGAGCAGTACTTC. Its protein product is CASSYSSRGHEQYF.